This entry describes one TCR beta chain. Its antigen is not identified. This CDR3 is 14 amino acids long. V trimming: 3 bases; J trimming: 3 bases; junction bases outside the gene matches: 4. Germline V gene sequence: CDR1 SGHTA, CDR2 FQGTGA. PCR primers comprised 60 Vbeta and 13 Jbeta primers. Produced via immunoSEQ multiplex PCR; TCRdb's table is partial and in-frame only. The top ten clones hold about 1.3% of a sample with about 160,000 clones, 80% of them seen once. The data originate from a study of cytomegalovirus exposure and HLA in healthy donors. Study-wide background: Unique TCRs from HLA-typed donors, roughly 89 million of them, were held in an early data release. Findings and caveats of the study: Later genetic work tied a missense DCLRE1C variant to beta-chain V and J trimming.

The sample consisted of PBMCs. The source is a man younger than 40 in good health and CMV-seronegative. The chain couples TRBV7-3 to TRBJ2-5, with 7 bases that match TRBD1. The CDR3: CASSLPGTEETQYF. In DNA form, the CDR3 reads TGTGCCAGCAGCTTGCCCGGGACAGAAGAGACCCAGTACTTC.